This T cell receptor (beta chain) was obtained from a study of T cell responses to AZD1222 COVID-19 vaccine. Notes on the study in general: In a largely white British group with more females than males, clonal diversity was possibly underestimated. Samples come after the peak T cell response, not at day 14. Seropositive AZD1222 recipients at baseline numbered only five or six.

Sequenced by immunoSEQ multiplex PCR; TCRdb stores in-frame clones only, minus some. Among about 89,000 clones listed, about 91% were seen once. With regard to this clone: What it recognizes is unknown.

The germline V gene encodes CDR1 MNHEY and CDR2 SVGAGI. The V and J ends lost 5 bases and 1 base respectively, with 8 bases between them. The CDR3 loop spans 13 amino acids. Sequenced material: peripheral blood, taken 28 days after the second AZD1222 dose. The V and J genes are TRBV6-5 and TRBJ1-1; D is unclear. The TCR comes from an adult who received the AZD1222 COVID-19 vaccine. The CDR3 sequence: CASSRTGNTEAFF. The CDR3 DNA reads TGTGCCAGCAGTCGGACGGGGAACACTGAAGCTTTCTTT.